This TCR beta chain appears in the sequencing data of a study of blood T cell repertoires in COVID-19. Turning to the study itself: The analysed material was cDNA or gDNA that came from T cells, B-cell-depleted T cells, or PBMCs.

This CDR3 has 12 residues. V lost 5 bases and J 6 bases, leaving 10 bases between the germline ends. The protocol was immunoSEQ multiplex PCR, while the TCRdb copy is restricted to in-frame clones and leaves out a portion. The data show about 180,000 clones, roughly 88% seen once. This chain joins TRBV12-3 or TRBV12-4 and TRBJ1-1, with D tentatively TRBD1 (6 bases). This TCR came from a woman aged 25 to 45 with acute or convalescent COVID-19. The specimen sequenced was peripheral blood. DNA of the CDR3: TGTGCCAGCAGTCGGGGGGGCGCTGAAGCTTTCTTT. The encoded protein is CASSRGGAEAFF.